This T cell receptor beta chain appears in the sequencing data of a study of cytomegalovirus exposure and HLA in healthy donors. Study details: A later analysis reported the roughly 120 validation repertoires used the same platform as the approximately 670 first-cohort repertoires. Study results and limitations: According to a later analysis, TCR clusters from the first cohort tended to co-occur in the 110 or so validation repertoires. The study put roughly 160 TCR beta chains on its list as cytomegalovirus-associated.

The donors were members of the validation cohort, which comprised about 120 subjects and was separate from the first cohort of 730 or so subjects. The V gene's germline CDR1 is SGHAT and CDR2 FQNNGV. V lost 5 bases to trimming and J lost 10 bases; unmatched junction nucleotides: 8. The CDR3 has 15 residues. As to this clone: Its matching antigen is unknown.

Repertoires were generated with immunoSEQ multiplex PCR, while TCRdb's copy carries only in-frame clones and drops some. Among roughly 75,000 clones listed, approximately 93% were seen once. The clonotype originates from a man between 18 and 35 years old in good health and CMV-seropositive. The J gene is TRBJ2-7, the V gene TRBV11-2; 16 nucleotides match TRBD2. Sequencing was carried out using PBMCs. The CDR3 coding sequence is TGTGCCAGCAGCCAGGGACTAGCGGGAGGGCCGCGACAGTACTTC. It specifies CASSQGLAGGPRQYF.